This T cell receptor (beta chain) originates from a study of blood T cell repertoires in COVID-19. Study-level information: Sites across the United States, Italy and Spain contributed samples from acute and convalescent COVID-19. Sample material is recorded as cDNA or gDNA derived from T cells, B-cell-depleted T cells, or PBMCs.

Under the authors' procedure: The assay estimated nucleated cells by amplifying reference gene primers. The repertoire was sequenced with immunoSEQ multiplex PCR; TCRdb's copy has only in-frame clones and lacks some. Clonal size and the V and J genes are those of that table, whereas D and trimming came from the DNA. The data hold approximately 85,000 clones, with 80% to 90% observed a single time. Germline-derived CDR1 and CDR2 are SGHVS and FQNEAQ. The CDR3 length is 15 residues. With 2 bases removed from V and 0 bases from J, the gap between germline ends came to 8 bases. V gene TRBV7-8 combines with J gene TRBJ1-3; D uncertain. The TCR sequence derives from a human donor in a cohort sampled during active COVID-19. Sequencing input: peripheral blood. CDR3 nucleotide sequence: TGTGCCAGCAGCTTAACGGTTCTCTCTGGAAACACCATATATTTT. It translates to CASSLTVLSGNTIYF.